Listed below are T cell receptor beta chains from one sample, sequenced in a study of shared clonotypes between healthy human individuals. Produced via immunoSEQ multiplex PCR; TCRdb's table is partial and in-frame only. The sample lists a few million clones; approximately 92% were seen once. Sequenced: naive CD8+ T cells from PBMCs. The receptors were gathered from a man between 18 and 29 years old in good health. Some clones in this sample may be carry-over from other donors' samples. The CDR3 runs from the conserved cysteine through the conserved F or W. Each record gives: D gene, V gene, clone size, J gene, CDR3 DNA, CDR3 protein. A D gene is named only where the DNA matches it firmly. Clone size is not always given. Where it is, it says once, few, many or a class for expanded clones.

TRBD1	TRBV9	.	TRBJ1-1	TGTGCCAGCAGCGTAGAAGTCGGGACAGGGGGCACTGAAGCTTTCTTT	CASSVEVGTGGTEAFF
TRBD2	TRBV7-9	.	TRBJ2-7	TGTGCCAGCTCCGGGGGGACCCTCTCCTACGAGCAGTACTTC	CASSGGTLSYEQYF
.	TRBV9	.	TRBJ2-7	TGTGCCAGCAGCTCCTCCCCTTCGCGATTGTCTAGCCCCTACGAGCAGTACTTC	CASSSSPSRLSSPYEQYF
.	TRBV28	.	TRBJ1-5	TGTGCCAGCACCTCTTGGGACGACGGGAATCAGCCCCAGCATTTT	CASTSWDDGNQPQHF
.	TRBV28	.	TRBJ2-7	TGTGCCAGCAGTTCCCGGCCCTACGAGCAGTACTTC	CASSSRPYEQYF
TRBD1	TRBV10-2	.	TRBJ1-5	TGCGCCAGCAGTGACGGACAGGGGGGTCAGCCCCAGCATTTT	CASSDGQGGQPQHF
.	TRBV19	.	TRBJ1-6	TGTGCCAGTAGTTTGGAGGGGCTGAATTCACCCCTCCACTTT	CASSLEGLNSPLHF
TRBD2	TRBV23-1	.	TRBJ2-7	TGCGCCAGCAGTCCCCGCCCACCGGAGACAGGCACGCTTCTAGCGGGAGAAATCGTATACGAGCAGTACTTC	CASSPRPPETGTLLAGEIVYEQYF
TRBD1	TRBV11-2	once	TRBJ2-5	TGTGCCAGCAGCTCGAGGGACAGCTCCCAAGAGACCCAGTACTTC	CASSSRDSSQETQYF
.	TRBV5-6	.	TRBJ2-1	TGTGCCAGCACCCTCCGCGGCTCCTACAATGAGCAGTTCTTC	CASTLRGSYNEQFF
.	TRBV7-9	.	TRBJ2-1	TGTGCCAGCAGCTTAGGTCTTGGTCCGCGCTACAATGAGCAGTTCTTC	CASSLGLGPRYNEQFF
TRBD2	TRBV19	.	TRBJ2-5	TGTGCCAGTAGTCAGGGACTAGCGGGATCAGGGCGGGAGACCCAGTACTTC	CASSQGLAGSGRETQYF
.	TRBV30	.	TRBJ1-5	TGTGCCTGGAGCCCCAGGGCCCACAATCAGCCCCAGCATTTT	CAWSPRAHNQPQHF
.	TRBV27	.	TRBJ2-1	TGTGCCAGCAGTCCCCCGGTTAGTAGTAGCTCCTACAATGAGCAGTTCTTC	CASSPPVSSSSYNEQFF
TRBD2	TRBV7-9	.	TRBJ2-1	TGTGCCAGTATGGGGGGACTAGCGAGAGTAGATGAGCAGTTCTTC	CASMGGLARVDEQFF
TRBD2	TRBV5-5	.	TRBJ2-7	TGTGCCAGCAGCTCCACAAGGACTAGCATCTCCTACGAGCAGTACTTC	CASSSTRTSISYEQYF
TRBD2	TRBV5-5	.	TRBJ2-7	TGTGCCAGCAGCTTGGTTGCGGGAGTGGTGGTCCCCTACGAGCAGTACTTC	CASSLVAGVVVPYEQYF
TRBD2	TRBV13	.	TRBJ2-7	TGTGCCAGCAGCTGGGGAATAGCGGGAGACTCCTACGAGCAGTACTTC	CASSWGIAGDSYEQYF
TRBD1	TRBV30	.	TRBJ1-1	TGTGCCTGGAGTGTGACAGGGATCGCTGAAGCTTTCTTT	CAWSVTGIAEAFF
.	TRBV9	.	TRBJ2-2	TGTGCCAGCAGCGTAGGGCGGGCGGCTCAAACCGGGGAGCTGTTTTTT	CASSVGRAAQTGELFF
.	TRBV14	once	TRBJ2-2	TGTGCCAGCAGCCCGTCCCCCGGCGGGACCGGGGAGCTGTTTTTT	CASSPSPGGTGELFF
.	TRBV28	.	TRBJ2-1	TGTGCCAGCAGGGAGACTACACGGGATAATGAGCAGTTCTTC	CASRETTRDNEQFF
.	TRBV7-8	.	TRBJ2-1	TGTGCCAGCAGCGATAGAAATGAGCAGTTCTTC	CASSDRNEQFF
TRBD1	TRBV28	.	TRBJ1-2	TGTGCCAGCAGACCGAGGACAGGGGGCGTTTTGGGCTACACCTTC	CASRPRTGGVLGYTF
.	TRBV29-1	.	TRBJ2-2	TGCAGCGTCGGGACCGCGGGCTGGCTGTTTTTT	CSVGTAGWLFF
TRBD1	TRBV15	.	TRBJ2-2	TGTGCCACCAGGGACAGGGTATCCGGGGAGCTGTTTTTT	CATRDRVSGELFF
.	TRBV7-2	.	TRBJ1-1	TGTGCCAGCAGCCCCCCCGACACCCTGAACACTGAAGCTTTCTTT	CASSPPDTLNTEAFF
.	TRBV4-3	.	TRBJ1-4	TGCGCCAGCAGCCGGAGCGTAGGGGCGCTCATAGTTACAACTAATGAAAAACTGTTTTTT	CASSRSVGALIVTTNEKLFF
.	TRBV28	.	TRBJ1-1	TGTGCCAGCAGTTTATGGCGGGGAATGAACACTGAAGCTTTCTTT	CASSLWRGMNTEAFF
.	TRBV27	.	TRBJ2-1	TGTGCCAGCAGTTTAGGGGAGATTGGGATCTACAATGAGCAGTTCTTC	CASSLGEIGIYNEQFF
TRBD2	TRBV9	.	TRBJ2-7	TGTGCCAGCAGCGTCGGGACTAGCCCCGAGCAGTACTTC	CASSVGTSPEQYF
TRBD1	TRBV9	.	TRBJ1-5	TGTGCCAGCAGCGCTACAGGGGGTCATCAGCCCCAGCATTTT	CASSATGGHQPQHF
TRBD1	TRBV13	.	TRBJ2-3	TGTGCCAGCAGCTCTTCGGACAGGGGACGATTTTCTACGCAGTATTTT	CASSSSDRGRFSTQYF
.	TRBV28	.	TRBJ2-7	TGTGCCAGCAGCCCTCGGGCTTCCTACGAGCAGTACTTC	CASSPRASYEQYF
.	TRBV2	once	TRBJ1-1	TGTGCCAGCAGGGAACAGGGTCTGAACACTGAAGCTTTCTTT	CASREQGLNTEAFF
TRBD2	TRBV5-6	.	TRBJ2-2	TGTGCCAGCAGCTTCGGGACTAGCGGGAGGACCGGGGAGCTGTTTTTT	CASSFGTSGRTGELFF
TRBD1	TRBV7-2	few	TRBJ1-1	TGTGCCAGCACCGATCGGACAGGTGAAGCTTTCTTT	CASTDRTGEAFF
.	TRBV27	.	TRBJ2-6	TGTGCCAGCAGTTCGGCCGGTATTCGCTCTGGGGCCAACGTCCTGACTTTC	CASSSAGIRSGANVLTF
.	TRBV7-9	.	TRBJ2-7	TGTGCCAGCAGCTTAGCCGGGGGCCCCGGCGAGCAGTACTTC	CASSLAGGPGEQYF
TRBD1	TRBV4-3	.	TRBJ1-4	TGCGCCAGCAGCCAAGATCCCGGGACAGGGGATGAAAAACTGTTTTTT	CASSQDPGTGDEKLFF